This entry is about one TCR beta chain. The CDR3 length is 14 residues. Trimming stripped 0 bases from V and 5 bases from J, with 10 bases between. Germline CDR1 and CDR2: LNHNV and YYDKDF (reference sequence). The data derive from a study of graft-versus-host responses after intestinal transplantation. The repertoire was sequenced with immunoSEQ multiplex PCR; TCRdb's copy has only in-frame clones and lacks some. The profile shows about 45,000 clones, roughly nine tenths of them singletons. This chain links TRBV15 with TRBJ1-2; weak D call: TRBD1 (6 bases). The clonotype was recovered from a human patient who received an intestinal transplant, so some T cells may come from the graft donor. The sequencing used PBMCs, collected 524 days after transplant. Here the CDR3 reads CATSRDAGAYGYTF. CDR3 in DNA: TGTGCCACCAGCAGAGATGCGGGGGCATATGGCTACACCTTC.